This entry features one TCR beta chain sequence. Antigen specificity is unknown. Both 60 Vbeta primers and 13 Jbeta primers went into the PCR. Repertoires were generated with immunoSEQ multiplex PCR, while TCRdb's copy carries only in-frame clones and drops some. The sample consists of some 130,000 clones, 60% to 80% of them appearing once. This sample is part of a study of cytomegalovirus exposure and HLA in healthy donors. Notes on the study in general: Later on, a genetic analysis was performed. It linked a missense variant in DCLRE1C with V- and J-gene trimming of TCR beta.

The clonotype originates from a man aged 45-65 years in good health and CMV-seronegative. The sequencing sample was made of PBMCs.

CDR3 protein: CASRGQSNQPQHF. The CDR3 DNA reads TGTGCCTCCCGAGGACAGTCCAATCAGCCCCAGCATTTT. The chain is built from TRBV28 and TRBJ1-5; possibly TRBD1 for D (6 bases). Germline V gives CDR1 MDHEN, CDR2 SYDVKM. CDR3 length: 13 residues. Trimming left V 11 bases short and J 3 bases short, with 14 bases between.